Listed below are T cell receptor beta chains from one sample, sequenced in a study of cytomegalovirus exposure and HLA in healthy donors. Generated by immunoSEQ multiplex PCR, the TCRdb table keeps only in-frame clones and is missing some. This table holds about 130,000 clones, about 86% found once. Sequencing was carried out using PBMCs. The receptor set was obtained from a man younger than 35 in good health and CMV-seronegative. The CDR3 runs from the conserved cysteine through the conserved F or W. Fields, in order: CDR3 protein, CDR3 DNA, clone size, D gene, V gene, J gene. The D gene is left open where the match is weak. Rows may omit the clone size; those that give it use once, few, many or a size class.

CDR3 protein: CASSPTRANNSPLHF; CDR3 DNA: TGCGCCAGCAGCCCGACGAGGGCGAATAATTCACCCCTCCACTTT; clone size: -; D gene: -; V gene: TRBV4-1; J gene: TRBJ1-6
CDR3 protein: CASSPSGGAGVEQYF; CDR3 DNA: TGTGCCAGCTCCCCTAGCGGGGGGGCCGGAGTCGAGCAGTACTTC; clone size: -; D gene: TRBD2; V gene: TRBV6-4; J gene: TRBJ2-7
CDR3 protein: CASSLDSFEYEQYF; CDR3 DNA: TGTGCCAGCAGCTTAGACAGTTTTGAGTACGAGCAGTACTTC; clone size: -; D gene: -; V gene: TRBV7-9; J gene: TRBJ2-7
CDR3 protein: CASSEMFREQSIGYTF; CDR3 DNA: TGTGCCAGCAGTGAAATGTTTAGGGAGCAGTCCATTGGCTACACCTTC; clone size: -; D gene: -; V gene: TRBV6-1; J gene: TRBJ1-2
CDR3 protein: CASSDSRDQPQHF; CDR3 DNA: TGTGCCAGCAGTGATTCCAGGGATCAGCCCCAGCATTTT; clone size: -; D gene: -; V gene: TRBV2; J gene: TRBJ1-5
CDR3 protein: CASSYRTDYEQYF; CDR3 DNA: TGTGCCAGCAGTTACCGGACAGACTACGAGCAGTACTTC; clone size: -; D gene: -; V gene: TRBV6-5; J gene: TRBJ2-7
CDR3 protein: CASSPQGRGEETQYF; CDR3 DNA: TGTGCCAGCAGCCCACAGGGAAGGGGAGAAGAGACCCAGTACTTC; clone size: -; D gene: -; V gene: TRBV7-6; J gene: TRBJ2-5
CDR3 protein: CASRGRADTQYF; CDR3 DNA: TGTGCCAGCCGCGGGCGGGCAGATACGCAGTATTTT; clone size: -; D gene: -; V gene: TRBV2; J gene: TRBJ2-3
CDR3 protein: CASSSSGSGYEQYF; CDR3 DNA: TGTGCCAGCAGCTCCTCTGGGTCAGGTTACGAGCAGTACTTC; clone size: -; D gene: -; V gene: TRBV9; J gene: TRBJ2-7
CDR3 protein: CASGRDRGTEAFF; CDR3 DNA: TGTGCTAGTGGTAGAGATAGGGGCACTGAAGCTTTCTTT; clone size: -; D gene: -; V gene: TRBV12-5; J gene: TRBJ1-1
CDR3 protein: CASSVGQANTGELFF; CDR3 DNA: TGCGCCAGCAGTGTTGGACAGGCCAACACCGGGGAGCTGTTTTTT; clone size: -; D gene: TRBD1; V gene: TRBV10-1; J gene: TRBJ2-2
CDR3 protein: CASNARGWEDSPLHF; CDR3 DNA: TGTGCCAGCAACGCCCGGGGATGGGAGGATTCACCCCTCCACTTT; clone size: few; D gene: -; V gene: TRBV6-5; J gene: TRBJ1-6
CDR3 protein: CASSPQGASGVSGAFF; CDR3 DNA: TGTGCCAGCAGCCCACAGGGGGCTAGCGGTGTCTCCGGAGCTTTCTTT; clone size: -; D gene: TRBD1; V gene: TRBV5-4; J gene: TRBJ1-1
CDR3 protein: CASSLAGYRENYGYTF; CDR3 DNA: TGTGCCAGCAGCTTAGCGGGATACAGGGAGAACTATGGCTACACCTTC; clone size: -; D gene: -; V gene: TRBV7-8; J gene: TRBJ1-2
CDR3 protein: CASSSGETQYF; CDR3 DNA: TGTGCCAGCAGCTCGGGGGAGACCCAGTACTTC; clone size: -; D gene: -; V gene: TRBV11-3; J gene: TRBJ2-5
CDR3 protein: CASRDPGTSFYEQYF; CDR3 DNA: TGCGCCAGCAGGGACCCCGGGACTAGTTTCTACGAGCAGTACTTC; clone size: -; D gene: TRBD2; V gene: TRBV10-1; J gene: TRBJ2-7
CDR3 protein: CAWSSGSGGRTDTQYF; CDR3 DNA: TGTGCCTGGAGTTCGGGTAGCGGGGGGCGCACAGATACGCAGTATTTT; clone size: -; D gene: TRBD2; V gene: TRBV30; J gene: TRBJ2-3
CDR3 protein: CAWAGNFDQPQHF; CDR3 DNA: TGTGCCTGGGCAGGGAATTTCGATCAGCCCCAGCATTTT; clone size: -; D gene: -; V gene: TRBV30; J gene: TRBJ1-5
CDR3 protein: CASGPGDRPDFHYGYTF; CDR3 DNA: TGTGCCAGCGGGCCCGGGGACAGGCCCGACTTCCACTATGGCTACACCTTC; clone size: once; D gene: TRBD1; V gene: TRBV6-4; J gene: TRBJ1-2
CDR3 protein: CASSLSEGALEAFF; CDR3 DNA: TGCGCCAGCAGCTTGTCGGAGGGGGCATTGGAAGCTTTCTTT; clone size: few; D gene: TRBD1; V gene: TRBV5-1; J gene: TRBJ1-1
CDR3 protein: CASSQEGPGPTSNNSPLHF; CDR3 DNA: TGTGCCAGCAGCCAGGAGGGTCCGGGACCCACTTCGAATAATTCACCCCTCCACTTT; clone size: -; D gene: -; V gene: TRBV4-2; J gene: TRBJ1-6
CDR3 protein: CASSLVRDRVAEQYF; CDR3 DNA: TGTGCCAGCAGCTTGGTAAGGGACAGGGTTGCCGAGCAGTACTTC; clone size: -; D gene: TRBD1; V gene: TRBV5-4; J gene: TRBJ2-7
CDR3 protein: CASGYSGVNNEQFF; CDR3 DNA: TGTGCCAGTGGTTATAGCGGGGTTAACAATGAGCAGTTCTTC; clone size: -; D gene: TRBD2; V gene: TRBV19; J gene: TRBJ2-1
CDR3 protein: CASSTIVAGWETQYF; CDR3 DNA: TGTGCCAGTAGTACTATTGTAGCGGGTTGGGAGACCCAGTACTTC; clone size: -; D gene: TRBD2; V gene: TRBV19; J gene: TRBJ2-5
CDR3 protein: CASSLIVGGRIGETQYF; CDR3 DNA: TGTGCCAGCAGCTTGATCGTCGGAGGGCGAATCGGAGAGACCCAGTACTTC; clone size: -; D gene: -; V gene: TRBV5-6; J gene: TRBJ2-5
CDR3 protein: CASSSRQGKSYEQYF; CDR3 DNA: TGTGCCAGCAGCAGTCGACAGGGCAAATCCTACGAGCAGTACTTC; clone size: few; D gene: TRBD1; V gene: TRBV7-9; J gene: TRBJ2-7
CDR3 protein: CASSSLGGGQRQYF; CDR3 DNA: TGTGCCAGCAGCTCACTAGGGGGGGGGCAGCGGCAGTACTTC; clone size: few; D gene: -; V gene: TRBV5-4; J gene: TRBJ2-7
CDR3 protein: CASSADILSGAFF; CDR3 DNA: TGTGCCAGCAGTGCGGACATACTGTCCGGGGCTTTCTTT; clone size: -; D gene: -; V gene: TRBV6-1; J gene: TRBJ1-1
CDR3 protein: CASSVAGGQGSHGYTF; CDR3 DNA: TGTGCCAGCAGCGTAGCGGGGGGACAGGGTTCCCATGGCTACACCTTC; clone size: -; D gene: TRBD1; V gene: TRBV9; J gene: TRBJ1-2
CDR3 protein: CASSLGTVSGNTIYF; CDR3 DNA: TGTGCCAGCAGCTTAGGGACAGTCTCTGGAAACACCATATATTTT; clone size: -; D gene: -; V gene: TRBV7-2; J gene: TRBJ1-3
CDR3 protein: CASSPGESYGYTF; CDR3 DNA: TGTGCCAGCAGCCCTGGGGAGAGTTATGGCTACACCTTC; clone size: once; D gene: -; V gene: TRBV9; J gene: TRBJ1-2
CDR3 protein: CASSLRQGQGDYEQYF; CDR3 DNA: TGTGCCAGCAGCTTACGTCAGGGTCAGGGCGACTACGAGCAGTACTTC; clone size: -; D gene: -; V gene: TRBV7-2; J gene: TRBJ2-7
CDR3 protein: CASSAPSGTGVTGELFF; CDR3 DNA: TGTGCCAGCAGCGCCCCATCCGGGACAGGGGTCACCGGGGAGCTGTTTTTT; clone size: -; D gene: TRBD1; V gene: TRBV9; J gene: TRBJ2-2
CDR3 protein: CASNNLATGGTEAFF; CDR3 DNA: TGTGCCAGCAACAACTTAGCGACAGGGGGGACTGAAGCTTTCTTT; clone size: -; D gene: TRBD1; V gene: TRBV6-5; J gene: TRBJ1-1
CDR3 protein: CASSPYFIDNSPLHF; CDR3 DNA: TGTGCCAGCAGCCCTTACTTCATAGATAATTCACCCCTCCACTTT; clone size: -; D gene: -; V gene: TRBV7-2; J gene: TRBJ1-6
CDR3 protein: CASSPSGGETQYF; CDR3 DNA: TGTGCCAGTAGCCCTAGCGGGGGGGAGACCCAGTACTTC; clone size: -; D gene: TRBD2; V gene: TRBV19; J gene: TRBJ2-5
CDR3 protein: CASSRRIGETQYF; CDR3 DNA: TGCGCCAGCAGCAGGAGGATTGGAGAGACCCAGTACTTC; clone size: -; D gene: -; V gene: TRBV5-1; J gene: TRBJ2-5
CDR3 protein: CASSKRTGSNQPQHF; CDR3 DNA: TGTGCCAGCAGTAAGCGGACAGGTAGCAATCAGCCCCAGCATTTT; clone size: -; D gene: TRBD1; V gene: TRBV6-6; J gene: TRBJ1-5
CDR3 protein: CASSMTGDGYTF; CDR3 DNA: TGTGCCAGCAGTATGACAGGGGACGGCTACACCTTC; clone size: few; D gene: TRBD1; V gene: TRBV6-5; J gene: TRBJ1-2